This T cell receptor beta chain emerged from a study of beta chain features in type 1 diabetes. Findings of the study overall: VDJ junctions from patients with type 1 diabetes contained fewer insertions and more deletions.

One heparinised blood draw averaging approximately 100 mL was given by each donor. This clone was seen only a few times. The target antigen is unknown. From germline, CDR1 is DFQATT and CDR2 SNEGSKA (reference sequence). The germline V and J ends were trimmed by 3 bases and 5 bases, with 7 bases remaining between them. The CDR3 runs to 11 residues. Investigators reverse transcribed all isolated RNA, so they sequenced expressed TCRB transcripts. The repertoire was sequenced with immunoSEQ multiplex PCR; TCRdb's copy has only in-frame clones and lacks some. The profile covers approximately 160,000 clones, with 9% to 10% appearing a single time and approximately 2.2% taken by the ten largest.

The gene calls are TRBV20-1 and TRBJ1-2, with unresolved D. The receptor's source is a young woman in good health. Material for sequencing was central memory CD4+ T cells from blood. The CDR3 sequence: CSASTAYGYTF. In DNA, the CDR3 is TGCAGTGCTAGCACAGCATATGGCTACACCTTC.